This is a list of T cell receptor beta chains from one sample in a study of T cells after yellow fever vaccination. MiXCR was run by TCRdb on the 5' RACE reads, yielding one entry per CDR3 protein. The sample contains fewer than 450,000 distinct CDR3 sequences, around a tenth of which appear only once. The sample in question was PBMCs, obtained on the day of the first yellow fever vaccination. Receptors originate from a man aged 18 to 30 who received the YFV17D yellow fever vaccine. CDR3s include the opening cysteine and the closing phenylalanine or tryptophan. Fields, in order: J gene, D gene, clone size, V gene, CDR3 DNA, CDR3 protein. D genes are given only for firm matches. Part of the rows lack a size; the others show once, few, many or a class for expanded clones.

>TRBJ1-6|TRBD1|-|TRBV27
TGTGCCAGCAGTTCGGACAGGTTAAGCTCCTATAATTCACCCCTCCACTTT
CASSSDRLSSYNSPLHF
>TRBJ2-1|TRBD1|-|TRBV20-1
TGCAGTGCACAGATCCCGGACAGGGTTCGTGGTGAGCAGTTCTTC
CSAQIPDRVRGEQFF
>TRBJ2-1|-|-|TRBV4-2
TGTGCCAGCCTTGCGAGAGGAGTGGGGCAGTTCTTC
CASLARGVGQFF
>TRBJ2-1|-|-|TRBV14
TGTGCCAGCAGCCGCCAGAACAATGAGCAGTTCTTC
CASSRQNNEQFF
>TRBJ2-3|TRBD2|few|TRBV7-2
TGTGCCAGCAGCACGGAGCGGGGGGGAGCAGATACGCAGTATTTT
CASSTERGGADTQYF
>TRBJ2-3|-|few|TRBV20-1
TGCAGTGCTAGAGATATGCTAGCCGGCACAGATACGCAGTATTTT
CSARDMLAGTDTQYF
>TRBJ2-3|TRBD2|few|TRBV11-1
TGTGCCAGCAGCCACGACGGGAGGAGATTATTCACAGATACGCAGTATTTT
CASSHDGRRLFTDTQYF
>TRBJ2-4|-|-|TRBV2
TGTGCCAGCAGCCTGGGTCGGGTGGAGGCCAAAAACATTCAGTACTTC
CASSLGRVEAKNIQYF
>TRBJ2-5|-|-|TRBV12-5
TGTGCTAGTGGTTTGGTCCCCGTAGAGACCCAGTACTTC
CASGLVPVETQYF
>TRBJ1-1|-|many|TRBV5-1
TGCGCCAGCAGCTTGGTCGGACGGGGGAACACTGAAGCTTTCTTT
CASSLVGRGNTEAFF
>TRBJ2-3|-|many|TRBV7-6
TGTGCCAGCAGCTTAGTTACTAGCCGAACAGATACGCAGTATTTT
CASSLVTSRTDTQYF
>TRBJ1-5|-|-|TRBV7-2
TGTGCCAGCAGCTTAGCAGGGGGAGAGGGTCAGCCCCAGCATTTT
CASSLAGGEGQPQHF
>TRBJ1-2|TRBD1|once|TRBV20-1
TGCAGTGCGAGGGGGACAGGGACTAACTATGGCTACACCTTC
CSARGTGTNYGYTF
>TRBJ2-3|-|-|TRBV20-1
TGCAGTGCTAGAGGAACACTCCGCACAGATACGCAGTATTTT
CSARGTLRTDTQYF
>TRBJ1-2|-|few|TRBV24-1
TGTGCCACCAGTGATTTGGAGGGGTCCTATGGCTACACCTTC
CATSDLEGSYGYTF
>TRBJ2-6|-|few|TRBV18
TGTGCCAGCTCACCACCTTGGGACTCTGGGGCCAACGTCCTGACTTTC
CASSPPWDSGANVLTF
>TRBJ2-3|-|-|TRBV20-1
TGCAGTGCTAGAGATTGGTATACGCAGTATTTT
CSARDWYTQYF
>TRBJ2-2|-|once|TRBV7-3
TGTGCCAGCAGCGCAACGCGGGCGAACACCGGGGAGCTGTTTTTT
CASSATRANTGELFF
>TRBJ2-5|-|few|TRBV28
TGTGCCAGCAGTCCGATTAAGGACTCTGGGGTCGAAGAGACCCAGTACTTC
CASSPIKDSGVEETQYF
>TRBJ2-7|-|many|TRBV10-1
TGCGCCAGCAGTTTTGGTTCTGGGGCGTACGAGCAGTACTTC
CASSFGSGAYEQYF
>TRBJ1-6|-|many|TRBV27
TGTGCCAGCAGACGCTCCGGGACACTAGATAATTCACCCCTCCACTTT
CASRRSGTLDNSPLHF
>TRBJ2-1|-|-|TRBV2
TGTGCCAGCAGTGCCAGGGACTCCTACAATGAGCAGTTCTTC
CASSARDSYNEQFF
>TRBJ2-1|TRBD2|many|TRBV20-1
TGCAGTGCTTCTGAGATGGAACGTCGGGGGGATGAGCAGTTCTTC
CSASEMERRGDEQFF
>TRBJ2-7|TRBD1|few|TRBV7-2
TGTGCCAGCAGCTTAGTATCGGGACAGGCTTCCTACGAGCAGTACTTC
CASSLVSGQASYEQYF
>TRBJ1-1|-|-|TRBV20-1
TGCAGTGCTAGGGGGCCTAGCGAAGCTTTCTTT
CSARGPSEAFF
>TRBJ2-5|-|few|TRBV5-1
TGCGCCAGCAGCTTGGGACAGTCCACGGAGAAAGAGACCCAGTACTTC
CASSLGQSTEKETQYF
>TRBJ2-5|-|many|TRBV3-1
TGTGCCAGCAGCCAACGGGGGGCCAAAGAGACCCAGTACTTC
CASSQRGAKETQYF
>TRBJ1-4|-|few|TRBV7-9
TGTGCCAGCAGCCGCGCGGGCGTTCCTAATGAAAAACTGTTTTTT
CASSRAGVPNEKLFF
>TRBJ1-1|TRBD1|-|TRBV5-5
TGTGCCAGCAGCGGGCCAACAGGGGGGAGCACTGAAGCTTTCTTT
CASSGPTGGSTEAFF
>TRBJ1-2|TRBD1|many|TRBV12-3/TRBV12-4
TGTGCCAGCAGTCCCAGGACAGGGCAATATGGCTACACCTTC
CASSPRTGQYGYTF
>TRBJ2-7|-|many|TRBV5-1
TGCGCCAGCAGCTTGGCAGTAGGACCCTACGAGCAGTACTTC
CASSLAVGPYEQYF
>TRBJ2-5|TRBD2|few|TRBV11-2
TGTGCCAGCAATCCCACTAGCGGCCAAGAGACCCAGTACTTC
CASNPTSGQETQYF
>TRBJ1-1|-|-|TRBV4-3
TGCGCCAGCAGCCAAGATGGAGCGGAGAACACTGAAGCTTTCTTT
CASSQDGAENTEAFF
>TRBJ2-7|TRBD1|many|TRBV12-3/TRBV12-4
TGTGCCAGCAGTCCGACAGGGGCCCACTCCTACGAGCAGTACTTC
CASSPTGAHSYEQYF
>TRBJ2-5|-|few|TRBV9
TGTGCCAGCAGCGTAGAGGGCCAGGACCAAGAGACCCAGTACTTC
CASSVEGQDQETQYF
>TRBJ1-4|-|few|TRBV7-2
TGTGCCAGCGCCGGAGATAATGAAAAACTGTTTTTT
CASAGDNEKLFF
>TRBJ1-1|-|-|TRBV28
TGTGCCAGCAGTCCCCGGGATTTGGTCGGGACTGAAGCTTTCTTT
CASSPRDLVGTEAFF
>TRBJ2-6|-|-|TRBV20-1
TGCAGTGCCCACCCGAGCTCTGGGGCCAACGTCCTGACTTTC
CSAHPSSGANVLTF
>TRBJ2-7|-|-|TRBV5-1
TGCGCCAGCAGCTTGGGGACCCACTCCTACGAGCAGTACTTC
CASSLGTHSYEQYF
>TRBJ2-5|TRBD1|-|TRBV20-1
TGCAGTGCTAGAGATGGGGGGACAGGGAAAGAGACCCAGTACTTC
CSARDGGTGKETQYF
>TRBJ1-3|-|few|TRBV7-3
TGTGCCAGCAGCTTAACCGGACATCTGGGAAACACCATATATTTT
CASSLTGHLGNTIYF
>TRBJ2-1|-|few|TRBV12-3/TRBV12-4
TGTGCCAGCGCCCCCTCCCCGCGTGAGCAGTTCTTC
CASAPSPREQFF
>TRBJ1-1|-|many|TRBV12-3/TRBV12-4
TGTGCCAGCAGTCCCCGGGCAGGTACGACTGAAGCTTTCTTT
CASSPRAGTTEAFF
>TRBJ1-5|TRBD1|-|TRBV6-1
TGTGCCAGCAGGTCCGGGACAGGGCTCTCTCAGCCCCAGCATTTT
CASRSGTGLSQPQHF
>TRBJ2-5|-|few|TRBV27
TGTGCCAGCAGTTTATCGTGGGGGGATCAGACCCAGTACTTC
CASSLSWGDQTQYF
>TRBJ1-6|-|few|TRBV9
TGTGCCAGCAGCGTAGTTGGGGACCCCTATAATTCACCCCTCCACTTT
CASSVVGDPYNSPLHF
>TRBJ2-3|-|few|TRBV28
TGTGCCAGCAGAGTTCCAGGGAGACTCACAGATACGCAGTATTTT
CASRVPGRLTDTQYF
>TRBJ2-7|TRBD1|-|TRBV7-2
TGTGCCAGCAGCAGGTACAGGGGCCAGGGTGGCCACGAGCAGTACTTC
CASSRYRGQGGHEQYF
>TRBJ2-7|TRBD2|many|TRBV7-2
TGTGCCAGCAGCTTAGCGCGGGGGGCGGGGATCGGGGAGCAGTACTTC
CASSLARGAGIGEQYF
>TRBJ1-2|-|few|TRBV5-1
TGCGCCAGCACCACAAGTACAGGGATGGGATACGGCTACACCTTC
CASTTSTGMGYGYTF
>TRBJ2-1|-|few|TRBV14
TGTGCCAGCAGCCAAGAACGTGGGAGGAGCAGATTTACTTACTACAATGAGCAGTTCTTC
CASSQERGRSRFTYYNEQFF
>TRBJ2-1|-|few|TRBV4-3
TGCGCCAGCAGCGCCCGACTCCGACTTACGGATGAGCAGTTCTTC
CASSARLRLTDEQFF
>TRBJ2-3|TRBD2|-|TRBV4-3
TGCGCCAGCAGCCAAGAGGGCGGGGGGGGCCCAGATACGCAGTATTTT
CASSQEGGGGPDTQYF
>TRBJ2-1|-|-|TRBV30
TGTGCCTGGTCCCGGGAGTCCTACAATGAGCAGTTCTTC
CAWSRESYNEQFF
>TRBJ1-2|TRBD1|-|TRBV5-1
TGCGCCAGCAGCCAGACAGGGACCTCATATGGCTACACCTTC
CASSQTGTSYGYTF